Listed here are 25 T cell receptor beta chains from one sample, sequenced in a study of response to subunit inactivated influenza vaccine. In TCRdb, the RT-PCR reads were re-called with MiXCR into one record per CDR3 protein. Among roughly 670,000 distinct CDR3 sequences listed, 12% to 15% were seen once. The source material was PBMCs from blood, sampled around 14 days before vaccination. The source is a man aged 45-60 years who received an inactivated influenza vaccine.

This clonotype was seen repeatedly, ten times or more. The chain has TRBV6-2 or TRBV6-3 and TRBJ2-7; unclear D gene. V was pared by 4 bases and J by 1 base, with 5 bases between. This CDR3 contains 12 residues. Per germline, CDR1 MNHEY and CDR2 SVGEGT. CDR3 region: CASSFNSYEQYF. For the CDR3, the DNA is TGTGCCAGCAGTTTTAATTCCTACGAGCAGTACTTC.

This clonotype was observed at least ten times. J is TRBJ2-3 and V is TRBV27, with unresolved D. The germline CDR1 and CDR2 sequences are MNHEY and SMNVEV (reference sequence). The CDR3 spans 15 residues. Trimming removed 2 bases from V and 0 bases from J, with 9 bases in between. CDR3 protein: CASSLARVSTDTQYF. DNA of the CDR3: TGTGCCAGCAGTTTAGCCCGAGTCAGCACAGATACGCAGTATTTT.

This chain uses TRBV7-2 with TRBJ2-7; D perhaps matches TRBD2 (6 bases). The germline V gene has CDR1 SGHTA and CDR2 FQGNSA. This CDR3 contains 14 residues. V lost 5 bases and J 3 bases, leaving 14 bases between the germline ends. CDR3 bases: TGTGCCAGCAGCCCCCAGGGCGGGATCTACGAGCAGTACTTC. Protein: CASSPQGGIYEQYF.

This clonotype was recorded a few times. The chain couples TRBV10-2 to TRBJ1-2, with D possibly matching TRBD1 (6 bases). The CDR3 runs to 13 residues. Trimming removed 3 bases from V and 8 bases from J, with 13 bases in between. Germline CDR1 reads WSHSY; CDR2 reads SAAADI. The CDR3 region is CASSEITGNGYTF. Written as DNA, the CDR3 is TGCGCCAGCAGTGAAATAACAGGGAACGGCTACACCTTC.

The rearrangement uses TRBV19 and TRBJ2-3; D gene ambiguous. With 4 bases removed from V and 0 bases from J, the gap between germline ends came to 5 bases. This CDR3 has 13 residues. Germline V lookup: CDR1 LNHDA, CDR2 SQIVND (reference sequence). The CDR3 sequence: CASSTVSTDTQYF. The CDR3 nucleotides are TGTGCCAGTAGTACGGTCAGCACAGATACGCAGTATTTT.

This clonotype has a count of ten or more. The chain couples TRBV28 to TRBJ2-5; tentatively, D is TRBD1 (6 bases). This CDR3 contains 15 residues. Trimming removed 5 bases from V and 2 bases from J, with 15 bases in between. Germline-derived CDR1 and CDR2 are MDHEN and SYDVKM. CDR3 region: CASSNIRGLQETQYF. The DNA for the CDR3 is TGTGCCAGCAGTAATATCAGGGGATTGCAAGAGACCCAGTACTTC.

This clonotype was found many times. The V and J genes are TRBV5-1 and TRBJ2-5, with unresolved D. The CDR3 loop spans 13 amino acids. The ends were cut back, 7 bases at V and 0 bases at J, with 10 bases in the middle. In germline, CDR1 is SGHRS, CDR2 YFSETQ. CDR3 DNA sequence: TGCGCCAGCTCCGACGGGTACCAAGAGACCCAGTACTTC. Protein sequence: CASSDGYQETQYF.

The chain has TRBV4-1 and TRBJ2-4; 9 bases agree with TRBD1. CDR1 is MGHRA, CDR2 YSYEKL, per germline. There are 16 residues in the CDR3. The V and J ends lost 1 base and 4 bases, in that order; junction bases with no gene match: 5. In DNA, the CDR3 is TGCGCCAGCAGCCAAGGGGGACAGGGACCTAAAAACATTCAGTACTTC. Protein sequence: CASSQGGQGPKNIQYF.

This clonotype has only a few counts. The chain carries TRBV28 and TRBJ1-5; D is possibly TRBD1 (5 bases). The V gene's germline CDR1 is MDHEN and CDR2 SYDVKM. CDR3 length: 13 residues. V shed 5 bases and J shed 6 bases, with 11 bases lying between them. DNA for the CDR3: TGTGCCAGCAGTGGGGTTGGGGGTCAGCCCCAGCATTTT. As protein: CASSGVGGQPQHF.

The gene calls are TRBV3-1 and TRBJ1-1; maybe TRBD1 (6 bases). Per germline, CDR1 LGHDT and CDR2 YNNKEL (reference sequence). Trimming took off 4 bases at V and 7 bases at J, with 7 bases between the two ends. The CDR3 runs to 11 residues. The CDR3 reads CASSLQGEAFF. The DNA for the CDR3 is TGTGCCAGCAGCCTACAGGGTGAAGCTTTCTTT. The full variable domain, its missing parts supplied by reference TRBV3-1 and TRBJ1-1, is DTAVSQTPKYLVTQMGNDKSIKCEQNLGHDTMYWYKQDSKKFLKIMFSYNNKELIINETVPNRFSPKSPDKAHLNLHINSLELGDSAVYFCASSLQGEAFFGQGTRLTVV.

The chain uses TRBV24-1 and TRBJ2-3, with 12 bases identical to TRBD2. The CDR3 covers 16 residues. V gave up 2 bases and J gave up 4 bases; unmatched junction bases: 3. Germline V CDR1 and CDR2: KGHDR, SFDVKD. CDR3 bases: TGTGCCACCAGTGATTCCGGACTAGCGGGGTCAGATACGCAGTATTTT. This sequence encodes CATSDSGLAGSDTQYF.

This clonotype was picked up a small number of times. V gene TRBV20-1 combines with J gene TRBJ2-7; D ambiguous. CDR3 length: 11 amino acids. Germline CDR1 DFQATT, CDR2 SNEGSKA (reference sequence). The V gene lost 0 bases and the J gene lost 6 bases, with 6 bases spanning the gap. CDR3 protein: CSARESSEQYF. The CDR3 DNA reads TGCAGTGCTAGAGAGTCGAGCGAGCAGTACTTC.

The genes are TRBV6-2 or TRBV6-3 and TRBJ1-5; D gene unclear. Per germline, CDR1 MNHEY and CDR2 SVGEGT. V was clipped by 3 bases and J by 6 bases, with 6 bases between them. The CDR3 loop spans 12 amino acids. CDR3 nucleotide sequence: TGTGCCAGCAGTTATCACCCTCAGCCCCAGCATTTT. Translating it yields CASSYHPQPQHF.

This clonotype was detected only a few times. The CDR3 protein is CATSRDRDPTYEQYF. DNA of the CDR3: TGTGCCACCAGCAGGGACCGGGACCCCACCTACGAGCAGTACTTC. This chain joins TRBV15 and TRBJ2-7, with D possibly called TRBD1 or TRBD2 (5 bases each). Germline V gene data show CDR1 as LNHNV and CDR2 as YYDKDF (reference sequence). The CDR3 is made up of 15 amino acids. V dropped 3 bases and J dropped 2 bases, with 14 bases sitting between them.

V usage is TRBV5-1 and J usage is TRBJ2-6; D is possibly TRBD2 (5 bases). The germline V and J ends were trimmed by 5 bases and 3 bases, with 6 bases remaining between them. The CDR3 has 13 amino acids. Germline lookup yields CDR1 SGHRS and CDR2 YFSETQ. The CDR3 sequence is CASREVGANVLTF. In nucleotides, the CDR3 is TGCGCCAGCAGGGAGGTTGGGGCCAACGTCCTGACTTTC.

The rearrangement joins TRBV20-1 to TRBJ2-2; 9 bases map to TRBD1. CDR3 size: 16 residues. Germline CDR1 is DFQATT and CDR2 is SNEGSKA (reference sequence). V dropped 6 bases and J dropped 3; count of bases not matched to a gene: 11. The CDR3 here is CSATYRGRFHTGELFF. DNA of the CDR3: TGCAGTGCCACATACAGGGGGCGATTCCACACCGGGGAGCTGTTTTTT.

The chain combines TRBV5-6 with TRBJ2-1; 7 bases agree with TRBD2. CDR3 length equals 15 residues. V shed 6 bases and J 5 bases; nucleotides not matched to a gene: 11. Germline values: CDR1 SGHDT, CDR2 YYEEEE. For the CDR3, the DNA is TGTGCCAGCACTCCTCTGGGGCTAGCGGACAATGAGCAGTTCTTC. This translates into CASTPLGLADNEQFF.

The chain employs TRBV25-1 and TRBJ1-2; D gene ambiguous. The CDR3 is made up of 14 amino acids. Germline V lookup: CDR1 MGHDK, CDR2 SYGVNS. Trimming stripped 6 bases from V and 8 bases from J, with 19 bases between. The CDR3 DNA sequence: TGTGCCAGCAGCCGGGCGGATCCTTCCGCGGGCTACACCTTC. Encoded protein: CASSRADPSAGYTF.

CDR3 bases: TGTGCCAGCAGTTACGGAGGACAGGGCGAGACCCAGTACTTC. Translated, it gives CASSYGGQGETQYF. This chain uses TRBV6-5 with TRBJ2-5, with 8 bases fitting TRBD1. Germline CDR1 reads MNHEY; CDR2 reads SVGAGI. The V segment lost 2 bases and the J segment 5 bases; nucleotides outside the gene matches: 4. This CDR3 contains 14 residues.

The CDR3 here is CASNPIPGETQYF. The CDR3 DNA sequence: TGTGCCAGCAACCCCATACCTGGAGAGACCCAGTACTTC. The chain employs TRBV7-3 and TRBJ2-5; no definite D call. CDR1 is SGHTA, CDR2 FQGTGA, per germline. The length of the CDR3 is 13 residues. V shed 7 bases and J shed 4 bases, with 13 bases lying between them.

This chain links TRBV4-1 with TRBJ1-1; D may be TRBD1 (5 bases). Trimming took off 4 bases at V and 1 base at J, with 10 bases between the two ends. Germline CDR1 and CDR2: MGHRA and YSYEKL. The CDR3 is 14 residues long. CDR3 bases: TGCGCCAGCAGCCGCTGGCAGGGGAACACTGAAGCTTTCTTT. It translates to CASSRWQGNTEAFF.

This clonotype was detected only once. The J gene is TRBJ2-2, the V gene TRBV11-2; tentatively, D is TRBD2 (5 bases). CDR1 and CDR2 (germline): SGHAT, FQNNGV. V was trimmed by 5 bases and J by 1 base, leaving 11 bases between them. The CDR3 is 15 amino acids. CDR3: CASSPLRGNTGELFF. CDR3 coding DNA: TGTGCCAGCAGCCCTCTCCGGGGGAACACCGGGGAGCTGTTTTTT.

This clonotype came up a few times. The chain uses TRBV29-1 and TRBJ2-7; 8 nucleotides match TRBD1. Germline values: CDR1 SQVTM, CDR2 ANQGSEA. The V segment lost 2 bases and the J segment 7 bases; nucleotides outside the gene matches: 10. The length of the CDR3 is 14 residues. The CDR3 sequence: CSVEQAQGAGEQYF. The CDR3 coding sequence is TGCAGCGTTGAACAAGCGCAGGGGGCTGGGGAGCAGTACTTC.

The chain carries TRBV4-3 and TRBJ2-1; D gene uncertain. Germline loops: CDR1 LGHNA, CDR2 YSLEER. This CDR3 comprises 12 residues. The V end lost 0 bases, the J end lost 10 bases, and 7 bases lay between the germline ends. CDR3: CASSQEGTEQFF. CDR3 bases: TGCGCCAGCAGCCAAGAGGGAACCGAGCAGTTCTTC.

This clonotype was seen a handful of times. V is TRBV28 and J is TRBJ1-1, with 12 bases matching TRBD1. Germline V gene data show CDR1 as MDHEN and CDR2 as SYDVKM. This CDR3 has 13 amino acids. The J segment lost 9 bases and the V segment lost 6 bases, leaving 5 bases of the junction unmatched. In DNA form, the CDR3 reads TGTGCCAGCAGACTCGGGACAGGGGGCAAAGCTTTCTTT. This translates into CASRLGTGGKAFF.